The 5 T cell receptor beta chains in this list originate from one sample, sequenced in a study of shared clonotypes between healthy human individuals. Profiling relied on immunoSEQ multiplex PCR, and the TCRdb table lists in-frame clones only, not all of them. Of a few hundred thousand clones listed, 65% to 70% were seen once; the top ten hold roughly 11%. The sequenced sample was memory CD4+ T cells sorted from blood. Subset reported: CD45RA-negative fraction. These receptors were taken from a young man in good health.

The chain uses TRBV14 and TRBJ2-7; 7 bases are a match to TRBD1. In germline, CDR1 is SGHDN, CDR2 FVKESK. The ends lost 4 bases at V and 6 bases at J; junction bases unmatched: 6. The CDR3 is 13 residues long. The CDR3 DNA follows: TGTGCCAGCAGCCGGACAGGTTTGAGCGAGCAGTACTTC. Protein sequence: CASSRTGLSEQYF. The full variable domain, rest sourced from reference TRBV14 and TRBJ2-7, is EAGVTQFPSHSVIEKGQTVTLRCDPISGHDNLYWYRRVMGKEIKFLLHFVKESKQDESGMPNNRFLAERTGGTYSTLKVQPAELEDSGVYFCASSRTGLSEQYFGPGTRLTVT.

The rearrangement links TRBV27 to TRBJ2-5; no definite D call. Trimming removed 4 bases at V and 5 bases at J, with 17 bases between. Germline V gene data show CDR1 as MNHEY and CDR2 as SMNVEV (reference sequence). This CDR3 has 15 amino acids. CDR3 sequence (DNA): TGTGCCAGCAGTTACCGTGGGCAGGTGTGGGAGACCCAGTACTTC. The encoded protein is CASSYRGQVWETQYF.

The chain is built from TRBV11-2 and TRBJ2-7; TRBD2 matches at 8 bases. Germline assignment: CDR1 SGHAT and CDR2 FQNNGV. The CDR3 has 15 residues. V was clipped by 4 bases and J by 4 bases; unmatched bases: 9. The CDR3 nucleotides are TGTGCCAGCAGCTCCCGGGGTAGCGGGACATACGAGCAGTACTTC. Amino acids: CASSSRGSGTYEQYF.

There are a few counts of this clone. The chain employs TRBV4-1 and TRBJ1-2; a possible D gene is TRBD1 (6 bases). Germline CDR1 is MGHRA and CDR2 is YSYEKL. The V end lost 0 bases, the J end lost 8 bases, and 16 bases lay between the germline ends. This CDR3 is 15 amino acids long. The CDR3 region has the DNA TGCGCCAGCAGCCAAGACCAGGGGCCGAAGGGGGGCTACACCTTC. Its translation: CASSQDQGPKGGYTF.

The rearrangement uses TRBV28 and TRBJ2-1; D may be TRBD1 (5 bases). The germline CDR1 and CDR2 sequences are MDHEN and SYDVKM. V was cut by 3 bases and J by 6 bases, with 15 bases left in between. The CDR3 extends over 15 amino acids. The CDR3 loop is CASSLTETAVNEQFF. CDR3 DNA: TGTGCCAGCAGTTTGACGGAGACAGCCGTCAATGAGCAGTTCTTC.